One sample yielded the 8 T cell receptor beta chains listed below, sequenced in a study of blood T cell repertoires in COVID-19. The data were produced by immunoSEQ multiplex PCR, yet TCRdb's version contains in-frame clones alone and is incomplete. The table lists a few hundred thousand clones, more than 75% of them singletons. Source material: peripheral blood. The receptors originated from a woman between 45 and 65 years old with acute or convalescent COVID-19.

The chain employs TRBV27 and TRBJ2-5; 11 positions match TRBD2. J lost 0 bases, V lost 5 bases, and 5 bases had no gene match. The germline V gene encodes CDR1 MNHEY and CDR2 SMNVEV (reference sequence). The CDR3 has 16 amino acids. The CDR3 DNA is TGTGCCAGCAGTCCATTAGCGGGAGGGTACCAAGAGACCCAGTACTTC. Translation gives CASSPLAGGYQETQYF.

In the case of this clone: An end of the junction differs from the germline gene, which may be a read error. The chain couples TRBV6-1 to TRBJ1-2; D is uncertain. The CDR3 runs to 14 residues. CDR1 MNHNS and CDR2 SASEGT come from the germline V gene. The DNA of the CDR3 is TGTACCAGCAGTGAACCCCAGGAGGGCTATGGCTACACCTTC. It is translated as CTSSEPQEGYGYTF.

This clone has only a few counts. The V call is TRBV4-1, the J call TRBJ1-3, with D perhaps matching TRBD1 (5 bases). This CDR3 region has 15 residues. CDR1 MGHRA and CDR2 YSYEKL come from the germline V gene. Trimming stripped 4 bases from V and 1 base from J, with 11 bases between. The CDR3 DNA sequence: TGCGCCAGCAGCCGGACTGGGGGGTCTGGAAACACCATATATTTT. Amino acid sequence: CASSRTGGSGNTIYF.

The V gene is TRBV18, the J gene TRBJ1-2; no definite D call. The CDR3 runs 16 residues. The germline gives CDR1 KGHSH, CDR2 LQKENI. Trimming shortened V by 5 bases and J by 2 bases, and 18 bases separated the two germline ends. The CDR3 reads CASSSLPKQSNYGYTF. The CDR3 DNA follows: TGTGCCAGCTCATCACTACCTAAACAGAGCAACTATGGCTACACCTTC.

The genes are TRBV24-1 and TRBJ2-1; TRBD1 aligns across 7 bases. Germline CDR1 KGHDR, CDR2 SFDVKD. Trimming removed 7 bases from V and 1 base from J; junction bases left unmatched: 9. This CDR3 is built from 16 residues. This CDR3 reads CATSRGTAQSYNEQFF. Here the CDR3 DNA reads TGTGCCACCAGCCGAGGGACAGCCCAATCCTACAATGAGCAGTTCTTC.

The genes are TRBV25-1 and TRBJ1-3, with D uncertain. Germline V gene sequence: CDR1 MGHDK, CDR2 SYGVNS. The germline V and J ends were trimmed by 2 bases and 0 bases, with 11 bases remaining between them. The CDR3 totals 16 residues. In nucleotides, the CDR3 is TGTGCCAGCAGTGAACACGGCGGAAACTCTGGAAACACCATATATTTT. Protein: CASSEHGGNSGNTIYF.

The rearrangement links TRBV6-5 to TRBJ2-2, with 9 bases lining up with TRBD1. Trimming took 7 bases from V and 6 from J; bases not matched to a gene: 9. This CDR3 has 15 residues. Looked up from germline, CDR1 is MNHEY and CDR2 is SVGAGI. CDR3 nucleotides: TGTGCCAGCACTAGGACAGGGGCCAGGTCCGGGGAGCTGTTTTTT. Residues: CASTRTGARSGELFF.

CDR3 loop: CAISYRGPTTNEKLFF. The CDR3 DNA follows: TGTGCCATCAGCTACAGGGGGCCCACAACTAATGAAAAACTGTTTTTT. The chain links TRBV10-3 to TRBJ1-4; 9 nucleotides agree with TRBD1. Germline V CDR1 and CDR2: ENHRY, SYGVKD. The CDR3 consists of 16 residues. V gave up 6 bases and J gave up 0 bases; unmatched junction bases: 5.